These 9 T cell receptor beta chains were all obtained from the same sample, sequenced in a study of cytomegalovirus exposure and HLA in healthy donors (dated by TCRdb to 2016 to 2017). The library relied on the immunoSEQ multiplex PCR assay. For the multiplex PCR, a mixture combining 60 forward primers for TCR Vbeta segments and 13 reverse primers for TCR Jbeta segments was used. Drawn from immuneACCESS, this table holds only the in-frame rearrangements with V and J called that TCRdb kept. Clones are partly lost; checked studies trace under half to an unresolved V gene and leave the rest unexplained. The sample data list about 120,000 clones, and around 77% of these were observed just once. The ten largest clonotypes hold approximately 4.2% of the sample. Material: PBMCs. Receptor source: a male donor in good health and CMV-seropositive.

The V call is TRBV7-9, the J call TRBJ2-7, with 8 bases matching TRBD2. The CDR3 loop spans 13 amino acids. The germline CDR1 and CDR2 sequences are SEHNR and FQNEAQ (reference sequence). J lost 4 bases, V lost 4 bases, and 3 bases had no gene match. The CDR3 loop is CASSWTSSYEQYF. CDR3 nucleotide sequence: TGTGCCAGCAGCTGGACTAGCTCGTACGAGCAGTACTTC.

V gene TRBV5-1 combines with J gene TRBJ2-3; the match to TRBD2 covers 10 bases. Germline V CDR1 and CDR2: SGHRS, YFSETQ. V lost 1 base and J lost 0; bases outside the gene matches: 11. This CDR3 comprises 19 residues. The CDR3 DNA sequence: TGCGCCAGCAGCTTGCCCCTCCCTAGCGGGAGAGTGAGCACAGATACGCAGTATTTT. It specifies CASSLPLPSGRVSTDTQYF.

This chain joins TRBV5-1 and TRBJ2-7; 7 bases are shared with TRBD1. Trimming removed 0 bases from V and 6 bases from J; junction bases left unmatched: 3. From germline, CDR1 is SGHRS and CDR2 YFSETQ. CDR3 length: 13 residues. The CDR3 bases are TGCGCCAGCAGCTTGGGGGACAGAGGCGAGCAGTACTTC. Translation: CASSLGDRGEQYF. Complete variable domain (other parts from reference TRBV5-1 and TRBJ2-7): KAGVTQTPRYLIKTRGQQVTLSCSPISGHRSVSWYQQTPGQGLQFLFEYFSETQRNKGNFPGRFSGRQFSNSRSEMNVSTLELGDSALYLCASSLGDRGEQYFGPGTRLTVT.

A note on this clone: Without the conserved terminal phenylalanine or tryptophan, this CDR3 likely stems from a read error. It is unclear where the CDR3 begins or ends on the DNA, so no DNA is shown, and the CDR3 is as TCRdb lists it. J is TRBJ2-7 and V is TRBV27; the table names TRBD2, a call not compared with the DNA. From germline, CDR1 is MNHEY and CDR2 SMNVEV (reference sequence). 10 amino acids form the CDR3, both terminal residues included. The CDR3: CARGLATGDL.

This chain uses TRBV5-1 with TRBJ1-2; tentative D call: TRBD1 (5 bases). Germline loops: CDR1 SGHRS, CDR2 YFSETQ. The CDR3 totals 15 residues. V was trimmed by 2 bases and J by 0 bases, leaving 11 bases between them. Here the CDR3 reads CASSLQANTNYGYTF. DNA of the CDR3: TGCGCCAGCAGCTTACAGGCTAATACTAACTATGGCTACACCTTC. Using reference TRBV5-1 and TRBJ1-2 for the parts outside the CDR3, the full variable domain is KAGVTQTPRYLIKTRGQQVTLSCSPISGHRSVSWYQQTPGQGLQFLFEYFSETQRNKGNFPGRFSGRQFSNSRSEMNVSTLELGDSALYLCASSLQANTNYGYTFGSGTRLTVV.

This CDR3 reads CASTRTGGDYEQYF. The CDR3 DNA follows: TGCGCCAGCACCCGGACAGGGGGGGACTACGAGCAGTACTTC. This chain joins TRBV10-2 and TRBJ2-7; 10 nucleotides align to TRBD1. The CDR3 consists of 14 residues. Germline CDR1 and CDR2: WSHSY and SAAADI. Germline trimming cut 7 bases from V and 3 bases from J; bases unmatched to any gene: 6.

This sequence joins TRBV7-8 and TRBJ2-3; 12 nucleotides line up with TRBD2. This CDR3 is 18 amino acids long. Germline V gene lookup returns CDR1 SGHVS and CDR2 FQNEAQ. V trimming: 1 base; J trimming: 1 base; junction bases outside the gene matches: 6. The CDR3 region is CASSLGLAGVGGTDTQYF. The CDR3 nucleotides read TGTGCCAGCAGCTTAGGACTAGCGGGGGTAGGTGGCACAGATACGCAGTATTTT.

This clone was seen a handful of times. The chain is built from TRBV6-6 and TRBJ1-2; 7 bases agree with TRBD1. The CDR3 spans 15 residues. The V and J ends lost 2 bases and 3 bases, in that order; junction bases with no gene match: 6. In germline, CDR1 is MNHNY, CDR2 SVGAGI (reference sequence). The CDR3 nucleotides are TGTGCCAGCAGTTACACGGGACAGACGTACTATGGCTACACCTTC. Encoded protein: CASSYTGQTYYGYTF.

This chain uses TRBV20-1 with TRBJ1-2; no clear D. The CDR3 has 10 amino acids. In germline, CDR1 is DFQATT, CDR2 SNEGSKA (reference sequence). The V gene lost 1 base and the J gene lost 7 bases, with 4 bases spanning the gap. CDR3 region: CSARVSGYTF. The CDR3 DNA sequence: TGCAGTGCTAGAGTCTCTGGCTACACCTTC.